The 30 T cell receptor beta chains below were found in one sample sequenced in a study of regulatory T cells in long-lasting Graves disease. Documented time point: newly diagnosed GD, antithyroid drugs for less than 3 months. From PBMCs, RNA was extracted and then used to make the TCR library. Relying on iRepertoire HTBI primers and Arm-PCR of CDR3 regions, the team built TCR beta libraries. One entry per CDR3 protein, called by TCRdb with MiXCR from the multiplex PCR reads. The table lists under 500,000 distinct CDR3 sequences, about a sixth of them singletons, with 9.5% to 12% in the top ten. This sample was shared with a second study, whose subject was T cells in Graves' hyperthyroidism and ophthalmopathy.

The source material was peripheral blood mononuclear cells (PBMCs), sampled at new diagnosis, from a patient treated with antithyroid drugs. The source is a woman aged 25 to 39 with Graves disease.

The chain uses TRBV7-9 and TRBJ2-2; D remains ambiguous. Germline V gene lookup returns CDR1 SEHNR and CDR2 FQNEAQ (reference sequence). V was trimmed by 10 bases and J by 8 bases, leaving 20 bases between them. CDR3 length: 14 residues. The CDR3 reads CATKLNAVRGELFF. The CDR3 DNA follows: TGTGCCACCAAGCTTAATGCGGTCAGAGGGGAGCTGTTTTTT.

This clonotype was counted between two and nine times. V and J are TRBV6-5 and TRBJ1-4, with D hard to call. CDR1 is MNHEY and CDR2 is SVGAGI in the germline V gene. The CDR3 contains 13 residues. Trimming removed 3 bases from V and 7 bases from J, with 9 bases in between. The CDR3 DNA sequence: TGTGCCAGCAGTTATTCCGGCCGTGAAAAACTGTTTTTT. Translated: CASSYSGREKLFF.

This clonotype was seen only a few times. The J gene is TRBJ2-2, the V gene TRBV20-1; D possibly corresponds to TRBD2 (5 bases). V was clipped by 1 base and J by 6 bases, with 9 bases between them. Germline V gene sequence: CDR1 DFQATT, CDR2 SNEGSKA (reference sequence). The CDR3 has 13 amino acids. CDR3 coding DNA: TGCAGTGCTAGAGTCCCCGGGGCCGGGGAGCTGTTTTTT. It codes for CSARVPGAGELFF.

This clonotype was seen ten or more times. The rearrangement links TRBV28 to TRBJ1-1, with a weak D call TRBD1 (5 bases). V lost 7 bases and J lost 1, with 10 bases in between. Germline CDR1 and CDR2: MDHEN and SYDVKM. CDR3 length equals 13 residues. CDR3 sequence (DNA): TGTGCCAGCACGCTTACAGGGAACACTGAAGCTTTCTTT. Translation: CASTLTGNTEAFF.

This clonotype was counted ten times or more. The chain links TRBV9 to TRBJ2-2; 10 positions agree with TRBD2. This CDR3 is 16 amino acids long. Germline V gene lookup returns CDR1 SGDLS and CDR2 YYNGEE. J lost 1 base, V lost 0 bases, and 0 bases had no gene match. The CDR3 DNA sequence: TGTGCCAGCAGCGTAGGGACTAGCGGGAACACCGGGGAGCTGTTTTTT. This sequence encodes CASSVGTSGNTGELFF.

About this clonotype itself: A much more abundant neighbour one base away suggests this may be a read error. The chain recombines TRBV20-1 with TRBJ2-1; the D is unclear. Germline CDR1 DFQATT, CDR2 SNEGSKA (reference sequence). CDR3 length: 12 amino acids. The V gene lost 7 bases and the J gene lost 6 bases, with 13 bases spanning the gap. CDR3 in DNA: TGCAGTGTCCGACGTCTAGGCAATGAGCAGTTCTTC. It specifies CSVRRLGNEQFF.

This chain joins TRBV20-1 and TRBJ2-1; D unresolved. The V end was cut by 6 bases, the J end by 0 bases, with 12 bases between. CDR3 length: 14 residues. CDR1 and CDR2 (germline): DFQATT, SNEGSKA (reference sequence). The CDR3 loop reads CSARDWSSYNEQFF. The DNA for the CDR3 is TGCAGTGCGCGTGACTGGAGCTCCTACAATGAGCAGTTCTTC.

This clonotype came up many times. This chain uses TRBV7-9 with TRBJ1-4; a weak D match, TRBD1 (6 bases). With 5 bases removed from V and 8 bases from J, the gap between germline ends came to 21 bases. Germline assignment: CDR1 SEHNR and CDR2 FQNEAQ (reference sequence). The CDR3 covers 16 residues. The CDR3 loop reads CASSNPPRGAIEKLFF. The CDR3, as DNA: TGTGCCAGCAGCAATCCACCTCGGGGGGCCATCGAAAAACTGTTTTTT.

This clonotype came up many times. The rearrangement links TRBV29-1 to TRBJ2-3; weak D call: TRBD2 (5 bases). The V gene lost 5 bases and the J gene lost 2 bases, with 14 bases spanning the gap. Per the germline V gene, CDR1 is SQVTM and CDR2 is ANQGSEA. This CDR3 has 14 residues. In DNA, the CDR3 is TGCAGCGTTTGGGGAGATCGTCCCACAGATACGCAGTATTTT. This translates into CSVWGDRPTDTQYF.

This clonotype appeared many times. This chain uses TRBV7-9 with TRBJ2-1, with TRBD1 matching over 7 bases. Germline-derived CDR1 and CDR2 are SEHNR and FQNEAQ (reference sequence). The V and J ends lost 1 base and 7 bases, in that order; junction bases with no gene match: 4. This CDR3 is built from 14 residues. CDR3 loop: CASSLVTGSNEQFF. The DNA of the CDR3 is TGTGCCAGCAGCTTAGTGACAGGGTCGAATGAGCAGTTCTTC.

There are a few counts of this clonotype. V and J are TRBV6-5 and TRBJ1-5; 7 positions match TRBD1. Germline lookup yields CDR1 MNHEY and CDR2 SVGAGI. This CDR3 has 14 amino acids. The V segment lost 4 bases and the J segment 5 bases; nucleotides outside the gene matches: 5. CDR3 nucleotides: TGTGCCAGCAGTTGGACAGGCCGTGATCAGCCCCAGCATTTT. Its translation is CASSWTGRDQPQHF.

The J gene is TRBJ1-5, the V gene TRBV27; D is perhaps TRBD1 (6 bases). This CDR3 spans 15 amino acids. From germline, CDR1 is MNHEY and CDR2 SMNVEV (reference sequence). Trimming shortened V by 5 bases and J by 1 base, and 12 bases separated the two germline ends. Written as DNA, the CDR3 is TGTGCCAGCAGTGTCCAGGGGAGGAGCAATCAGCCCCAGCATTTT. Protein: CASSVQGRSNQPQHF.

There are a few counts of this clonotype. This chain links TRBV5-1 with TRBJ1-1, with D unclear. The CDR3 runs to 14 residues. Trimming pared 0 bases from V and 4 bases from J, leaving 10 bases between. Looked up from germline, CDR1 is SGHRS and CDR2 is YFSETQ. CDR3 sequence reads: CASSLGFVTTEAFF. CDR3 bases: TGCGCCAGCAGCTTGGGGTTCGTTACCACTGAAGCTTTCTTT.

This clonotype turned up a few times. The rearrangement joins TRBV10-1 to TRBJ2-1, with a possible D match to TRBD2 (5 bases). Germline V gives CDR1 WNHNN, CDR2 SYGVQD (reference sequence). This CDR3 comprises 15 residues. V dropped 3 bases and J dropped 8 bases, with 17 bases sitting between them. The CDR3 sequence is CASSESGTGIYEQFF. The DNA of the CDR3 is TGCGCCAGCAGTGAATCCGGTACGGGGATCTATGAGCAGTTCTTC.

This clonotype was recorded at least ten times. This chain links TRBV30 with TRBJ2-2; possibly TRBD1 or TRBD2 for D (5 bases each). CDR3 length: 14 residues. Germline V gene sequence: CDR1 GTSNPN, CDR2 SVGIG (reference sequence). V lost 0 bases and J lost 7, with 12 bases in between. The CDR3 protein is CAWSVRGAGGELFF. The DNA for the CDR3 is TGTGCCTGGAGTGTAAGAGGGGCGGGCGGGGAGCTGTTTTTT.

This clonotype showed up many times. The chain joins TRBV4-1 to TRBJ1-5; D possibly corresponds to TRBD1 (6 bases). The V and J ends lost 1 base and 11 bases respectively, with 15 bases between them. The CDR3 runs 14 residues. Germline V gene lookup returns CDR1 MGHRA and CDR2 YSYEKL. CDR3 in DNA: TGCGCCAGCAGCCAAGGGAATTTAGACAGGACCCAGCATTTT. Amino acids: CASSQGNLDRTQHF.

The chain combines TRBV28 with TRBJ2-3; 15 nucleotides agree with TRBD2. The closer fit of TRBJ2-7 to the DNA end suggests the J call may be wrong. This CDR3 contains 16 residues. Germline CDR1 is MDHEN and CDR2 is SYDVKM. CDR3 in DNA: TGTGCCAGCACCTTCCTGGGACTAGCGGGAGGAGGCGAGCAGTACTTC. Translation gives CASTFLGLAGGGEQYF.

This chain uses TRBV19 with TRBJ1-1, with D tentatively TRBD1 (6 bases). Germline CDR1 reads LNHDA; CDR2 reads SQIVND (reference sequence). V dropped 11 bases and J dropped 5 bases, with 24 bases sitting between them. The CDR3 consists of 15 residues. The CDR3 is CAGKYLDRGLTEAFF. CDR3 sequence (DNA): TGTGCCGGTAAGTACCTGGACAGAGGATTAACTGAAGCTTTCTTT.

This clonotype came up a few times. The CDR3, as DNA: TGTGCCAGCAGGGCGGACAGGGTCGGGTATGGCTACACCTTC. Translation gives CASRADRVGYGYTF. The genes are TRBV6-1 and TRBJ1-2; 8 bases align to TRBD1. The CDR3 sequence is 14 residues long. Trimming took 6 bases from V and 5 from J; bases not matched to a gene: 8. The germline CDR1 and CDR2 sequences are MNHNS and SASEGT.

This clonotype has ten or more counts. This chain uses TRBV28 with TRBJ1-3; perhaps TRBD1 as D (6 bases). This CDR3 has 17 residues. V lost 6 bases and J 0 bases, leaving 18 bases between the germline ends. Germline V gene sequence: CDR1 MDHEN, CDR2 SYDVKM. The CDR3 DNA is TGTGCCAGCAGCCTAGATCTAACAGGGCTCTCTGGAAACACCATATATTTT. This gives the protein CASSLDLTGLSGNTIYF.

The chain has TRBV6-2 or TRBV6-3 and TRBJ2-1; D is ambiguous. Germline lookup yields CDR1 MNHEY and CDR2 SVGEGT. The CDR3 length is 13 residues. The V end was cut by 0 bases, the J end by 9 bases, with 9 bases between. The CDR3 sequence: CASSYSRLGEQFF. CDR3 DNA: TGTGCCAGCAGTTACTCCAGGCTTGGTGAGCAGTTCTTC.

CDR3 DNA sequence: TGTGCCAGCACTGGGGCAGATACGCAGTATTTT. As protein: CASTGADTQYF. The chain has TRBV28 and TRBJ2-3; D is ambiguous. There are 11 residues in the CDR3. V lost 7 bases, J lost 4 bases, and 6 bases lay in between. Per germline, CDR1 MDHEN and CDR2 SYDVKM.

In its sample, this clonotype was seen many times. The V and J genes are TRBV20-1 and TRBJ2-4; 10 nucleotides match TRBD2. CDR3 length: 12 amino acids. V lost 8 bases to trimming and J lost 8 bases; unmatched junction nucleotides: 6. The germline CDR1 and CDR2 sequences are DFQATT and SNEGSKA (reference sequence). The CDR3 DNA sequence: TGCAGTCCGAGCGGGAGGGGAGACATTCAGTACTTC. Its translation: CSPSGRGDIQYF.

This clonotype was found many times. This chain uses TRBV3-1 with TRBJ2-3, with 14 bases that match TRBD2. V was pared by 4 bases and J by 6 bases, with 9 bases of the junction left unmatched. The CDR3 has 17 amino acids. Germline CDR1 and CDR2: LGHDT and YNNKEL (reference sequence). The CDR3 DNA reads as TGTGCCAGCAGCCGAACTCGGACTAGCGGGAGGTTGGATACGCAGTATTTT. Translating it yields CASSRTRTSGRLDTQYF.

V gene TRBV7-9 combines with J gene TRBJ2-1, with D perhaps given as TRBD1 or TRBD2 (6 bases each). Germline V gene lookup returns CDR1 SEHNR and CDR2 FQNEAQ (reference sequence). V lost 2 bases to trimming and J lost 8 bases, with 13 bases between them. The CDR3 contains 14 residues. This chain's CDR3 is CASSLKARGDEQFF. The CDR3 bases are TGTGCCAGCAGCTTAAAGGCTAGGGGGGATGAGCAGTTCTTC.

The sample holds a few counts of this clonotype. The rearrangement uses TRBV12-3 or TRBV12-4 and TRBJ2-1; TRBD1 matches 12 bases. V shed 9 bases and J 7 bases; nucleotides not matched to a gene: 7. The CDR3 has 14 residues. DNA for the CDR3: TGTGCCAGTAGGGTGGGACAGGGGGCTAATGAGCAGTTCTTC. Amino acid sequence: CASRVGQGANEQFF.

This clonotype was recorded many times. The genes are TRBV7-9 and TRBJ1-1; no clear D gene. The CDR3 consists of 14 residues. Deletions cut 2 bases from V and 1 base from J, with 8 bases between. Germline V lookup: CDR1 SEHNR, CDR2 FQNEAQ (reference sequence). In DNA, the CDR3 is TGTGCCAGCAGCTTACTTTCGCAGAACACTGAAGCTTTCTTT. Amino acids: CASSLLSQNTEAFF.

This clonotype was picked up many times. This chain links TRBV4-2 with TRBJ1-6; D uncertain. Germline V lookup: CDR1 LGHNA, CDR2 YNFKEQ. Trimming took 0 bases from V and 10 from J, leaving 13 bases between them. The CDR3 runs to 15 residues. The CDR3 reads CASSQEGAPRSPLHF. Here the CDR3 DNA reads TGTGCCAGCAGCCAAGAAGGAGCTCCCCGGTCACCCCTCCACTTT.

The rearrangement links TRBV20-1 to TRBJ2-1, with 9 bases matching TRBD2. CDR1 and CDR2 from the germline V gene are DFQATT and SNEGSKA (reference sequence). With 3 bases clipped from V and 6 bases from J, the junction kept 6 bases outside the gene matches. This CDR3 spans 14 amino acids. CDR3 loop: CSASLLAGVNEQFF. CDR3 coding DNA: TGCAGTGCTAGTCTGTTAGCGGGAGTCAATGAGCAGTTCTTC.

The table lists this clonotype with a few counts. The J gene is TRBJ2-7, the V gene TRBV27; no reliable D call. V was shortened by 8 bases and J by 7 bases, with 27 bases between the two germline ends. The germline V gene encodes CDR1 MNHEY and CDR2 SMNVEV (reference sequence). This CDR3 is 16 amino acids long. In DNA form, the CDR3 reads TGTGCCAGCGGTTCGACCCCGGGCGGTCACAGAAGGGAGCAGTACTTC. Its protein is CASGSTPGGHRREQYF.